These T cell receptor beta chains were read from a single sample in a study of T cell responses to AZD1222 COVID-19 vaccine. TCRdb keeps only in-frame clones here, not all; method: immunoSEQ multiplex PCR. Seen here are approximately 81,000 clones, about 83% observed once, and the top ten hold about 1.3%. This specimen was peripheral blood, taken 28 days after the second AZD1222 dose. These receptors came from an adult who received the AZD1222 COVID-19 vaccine. CDR3s include the opening cysteine and the closing phenylalanine or tryptophan. A D gene is named only where the DNA matches it firmly. Expanded clones get a size class; other rows say once, few or many, or leave the size out.

D,V,size,J,CDR3,DNA
NA,TRBV6-2/TRBV6-3,NA,TRBJ1-2,CASSYSWDGYTF,TGTGCCAGCAGTTATTCTTGGGACGGCTACACCTTC
NA,TRBV28,medium-sized,TRBJ1-4,CASNPVKRGEKLFF,TGTGCCAGCAACCCCGTGAAACGTGGGGAAAAACTGTTTTTT
TRBD1,TRBV28,NA,TRBJ1-5,CASRGTGLGQPQHF,TGTGCCAGCAGGGGGACAGGGCTGGGCCAGCCCCAGCATTTT
NA,TRBV27,once,TRBJ1-3,CASSLRPGLTSGNTIYF,TGTGCCAGCAGTTTAAGGCCTGGACTTACATCTGGAAACACCATATATTTT
NA,TRBV12-3/TRBV12-4,NA,TRBJ2-2,CASSPPATGELFF,TGTGCCAGCAGTCCCCCCGCCACCGGGGAGCTGTTTTTT
NA,TRBV6-2/TRBV6-3,once,TRBJ1-2,CASSRGDGYTF,TGTGCCAGCAGTCGAGGGGATGGCTACACCTTC
NA,TRBV7-9,NA,TRBJ1-1,CASSLLGDGEAFF,TGTGCCAGCAGCTTATTAGGGGACGGTGAAGCTTTCTTT
NA,TRBV19,NA,TRBJ1-5,CASSIGIPQVGNNQPQHF,TGTGCCAGTAGTATAGGGATTCCACAGGTGGGAAACAATCAGCCCCAGCATTTT
NA,TRBV28,NA,TRBJ2-7,CATWTALSYEQYF,TGTGCCACTTGGACAGCCCTCTCCTACGAGCAGTACTTC
NA,TRBV7-2,NA,TRBJ1-3,CASRLGGGFSGNTIYF,TGTGCCAGCAGATTAGGGGGAGGCTTCTCTGGAAACACCATATATTTT
NA,TRBV7-2,NA,TRBJ2-1,CASSSRAGVRNEQFF,TGTGCCAGCAGCTCCCGGGCTGGAGTCAGGAATGAGCAGTTCTTC
NA,TRBV20-1,once,TRBJ1-2,CSASEDYGYTF,TGCAGTGCTTCGGAAGACTATGGCTACACCTTC